Shown below are 23 T cell receptor beta chains from a single sample sequenced in a study of blood T cells in healthy people across ages. Using a J-beta primer mix together with a sample-barcoded 5' primer, a second PCR was run for roughly 6 to 11 cycles. TCRdb re-called the 5' RACE reads with MiXCR, one entry per CDR3 protein. Of about 540,000 distinct CDR3 sequences detected, around 24% appear once; the ten largest clones hold 8.7%. These data were also reused for a study on T cells of mothers and their children.

Sample: blood. These receptors came from a boy younger than 18 in good health.

This clonotype turned up a few times. The chain couples TRBV6-2 or TRBV6-3 to TRBJ2-5, with 10 bases that match TRBD2. The V segment lost 5 bases and the J segment 2 bases; nucleotides outside the gene matches: 5. From germline, CDR1 is MNHEY and CDR2 SVGEGT. The CDR3 is made up of 15 amino acids. CDR3 sequence: CASSGGLAVQETQYF. CDR3 nucleotides: TGTGCCAGCAGTGGAGGACTAGCGGTACAAGAGACCCAGTACTTC.

V gene TRBV4-1 combines with J gene TRBJ2-3, with 8 nucleotides matching TRBD2. V lost 0 bases and J lost 5; bases outside the gene matches: 10. CDR3 length equals 17 residues. The germline V gene has CDR1 MGHRA and CDR2 YSYEKL. This chain's CDR3 is CASSQEGTGGPLDTQYF. The DNA of the CDR3 is TGCGCCAGCAGCCAAGAGGGAACGGGAGGGCCCCTAGATACGCAGTATTTT.

The rearrangement joins TRBV6-5 to TRBJ1-5; no firm D call. Between the trimmed V and J ends, which lost 0 bases and 5 bases, there was a span of 5 bases. From germline, CDR1 is MNHEY and CDR2 SVGAGI. The CDR3 consists of 13 residues. The CDR3 DNA is TGTGCCAGCAGTTACTCAGTGGATCAGCCCCAGCATTTT. Amino acids: CASSYSVDQPQHF.

The J gene is TRBJ2-3, the V gene TRBV4-3; 8 bases are a match to TRBD1. The CDR3 contains 21 residues. Germline values: CDR1 LGHNA, CDR2 YSLEER. Trimming removed 2 bases from V and 1 base from J; junction bases left unmatched: 20. CDR3 sequence: CASSQPRTGRLLAQRTDTQYF. DNA for the CDR3: TGCGCCAGCAGCCAACCGAGGACAGGGAGATTACTAGCACAACGCACAGATACGCAGTATTTT.

Comments on this clonotype: A read error may produce the germline difference seen at one junction end. This chain connects TRBV7-6 to TRBJ1-2; 7 bases are shared with TRBD1. CDR1 is SGHVS and CDR2 is FNYEAQ in the germline V gene. This CDR3 is built from 13 residues. The chain's CDR3 is CASSQDRDYGHTF. The CDR3, as DNA: TGTGCCAGCAGCCAAGACAGGGACTATGGCCACACCTTC. The complete variable domain, with remaining parts taken from reference TRBV7-6 and TRBJ1-2, reads GAGVSQSPRYKVTKRGQDVALRCDPISGHVSLYWYRQALGQGPEFLTYFNYEAQQDKSGLPNDRFSAERPEGSISTLTIQRTEQRDSAMYRCASSQDRDYGHTFGSGTRLTVV.

The gene calls are TRBV4-2 and TRBJ2-7, with 7 nucleotides matching TRBD1. Per germline, CDR1 LGHNA and CDR2 YNFKEQ. After removal of 4 bases from V and 2 bases from J, the junction contained 8 bases not matched to a gene. This CDR3 comprises 15 residues. The DNA of the CDR3 is TGTGCCAGCAGCCCCGGGCAGGGGGACACCTACGAGCAGTACTTC. Amino acids: CASSPGQGDTYEQYF.

This clonotype was seen only a few times. A much larger clone differs from this one at a single base, so this may be a read error. The conserved closing phenylalanine or tryptophan is absent in this CDR3, likely reflecting a read error. Here the CDR3 reads CSVRVNTEAFL. The CDR3 nucleotides read TGCAGCGTGCGGGTGAACACTGAAGCTTTCCTT. The chain joins TRBV29-1 to TRBJ1-1, with D uncertain. The length of the CDR3 is 11 residues. CDR1 is SQVTM, CDR2 ANQGSEA, per germline. V lost 6 bases and J lost 0, with 5 bases in between.

This clonotype was picked up many times. The genes are TRBV27 and TRBJ2-3; tentatively, D is TRBD2 (5 bases). The CDR3 loop spans 13 amino acids. Germline CDR1 and CDR2: MNHEY and SMNVEV (reference sequence). V shed 4 bases and J shed 2 bases, with 7 bases lying between them. CDR3 sequence reads: CASSSTNTDTQYF. CDR3 nucleotide sequence: TGTGCCAGCAGTTCGACTAACACAGATACGCAGTATTTT.

This clonotype was observed a single time. The chain has TRBV4-2 and TRBJ2-3, with 16 nucleotides matching TRBD2. V shed 6 bases and J 0 bases; nucleotides not matched to a gene: 3. This CDR3 has 17 amino acids. CDR1 and CDR2 from the germline V gene are LGHNA and YNFKEQ. CDR3 DNA: TGTGCCAGCAGAGGGACTAGCGGGAGGGCGAGCACAGATACGCAGTATTTT. Protein sequence: CASRGTSGRASTDTQYF.

The chain employs TRBV3-1 and TRBJ2-1; D is unresolved. The last part of the DNA fits TRBJ2-5 better; the J call may be wrong. Germline lookup yields CDR1 LGHDT and CDR2 YNNKEL (reference sequence). The CDR3 consists of 16 residues. The CDR3 spells CASSPRVRTFEETQYF. In DNA form, the CDR3 reads TGTGCCAGCAGCCCCCGAGTCCGGACCTTTGAAGAGACCCAGTACTTC.

This clonotype was counted a few times. The chain has TRBV5-5 and TRBJ1-2, with D maybe TRBD1 (6 bases). The germline CDR1 and CDR2 sequences are SGHKS and YYEKEE (reference sequence). The CDR3 has 15 residues. V dropped 0 bases and J dropped 4 bases, with 13 bases sitting between them. The CDR3: CASSLEWAGVYGYTF. The CDR3 DNA sequence: TGTGCCAGCAGCTTGGAATGGGCAGGGGTCTATGGCTACACCTTC.

The CDR3 DNA sequence: TGCGCCAGCAGCCAAAGTCGTTCCGCCTATAATTCACCCCTCCACTTT. It yields the protein CASSQSRSAYNSPLHF. The gene calls are TRBV4-1 and TRBJ1-6; D is undetermined. Trimming cost V 2 bases and J 2 bases, with 10 bases left between them. The CDR3 has 16 amino acids. Looked up from germline, CDR1 is MGHRA and CDR2 is YSYEKL.

This clonotype was seen a single time. The V call is TRBV30, the J call TRBJ2-7; weak D call: TRBD2 (6 bases). The ends were cut back, 2 bases at V and 4 bases at J, with 18 bases in the middle. The germline V gene encodes CDR1 GTSNPN and CDR2 SVGIG (reference sequence). This CDR3 spans 15 amino acids. This CDR3 is CAWSTLALGVYEQYF. The CDR3 region has the DNA TGTGCCTGGAGTACTCTAGCGTTGGGGGTATACGAGCAGTACTTC.

The J gene is TRBJ2-7, the V gene TRBV6-2 or TRBV6-3, with 8 bases matching TRBD1. V trimming: 6 bases; J trimming: 2 bases; junction bases outside the gene matches: 6. This CDR3 region has 14 residues. Germline CDR1 and CDR2: MNHEY and SVGEGT. The CDR3 DNA is TGTGCCAGCAGAAAGTCGACAGGGGCCTACGAGCAGTACTTC. It yields the protein CASRKSTGAYEQYF.

The chain recombines TRBV10-3 with TRBJ2-5; D gene ambiguous. CDR3 size: 11 residues. V lost 3 bases and J 5 bases, leaving 4 bases between the germline ends. Germline V gene sequence: CDR1 ENHRY, CDR2 SYGVKD. The CDR3 here is CAISDSETQYF. The CDR3 bases are TGTGCCATCAGTGATTCGGAGACCCAGTACTTC.

The gene calls are TRBV28 and TRBJ2-4; tentatively, D is TRBD1 or TRBD2 (5 bases each). Per the germline V gene, CDR1 is MDHEN and CDR2 is SYDVKM. With 5 bases removed from V and 1 base from J, the gap between germline ends came to 21 bases. The CDR3 consists of 18 residues. The CDR3 here is CASSPGKGPVKAKNIQYF. In DNA form, the CDR3 reads TGTGCCAGCAGTCCCGGAAAGGGACCCGTCAAGGCCAAAAACATTCAGTACTTC.

V gene TRBV6-4 combines with J gene TRBJ2-3; 9 positions match TRBD2. V trimming: 0 bases; J trimming: 6 bases; junction bases outside the gene matches: 4. CDR1 and CDR2 (germline): MRHNA, SNTAGT. The CDR3 extends over 15 amino acids. Written as DNA, the CDR3 is TGTGCCAGCAGTGACTCGCGGGGGGGCCGGGATACGCAGTATTTT. It translates to CASSDSRGGRDTQYF.

V usage is TRBV4-2 and J usage is TRBJ2-1, with D uncertain. The germline gives CDR1 LGHNA, CDR2 YNFKEQ. The CDR3 is 17 residues long. V shed 2 bases and J shed 0 bases, with 14 bases lying between them. This chain's CDR3 is CASSQPLTESSYNEQFF. The DNA of the CDR3 is TGTGCCAGCAGCCAACCCCTGACGGAAAGCTCCTACAATGAGCAGTTCTTC.

This chain connects TRBV29-1 to TRBJ1-1, with TRBD1 as a possible D gene (5 bases). CDR3 length: 13 amino acids. V dropped 1 base and J dropped 3 bases, with 9 bases sitting between them. Per germline, CDR1 SQVTM and CDR2 ANQGSEA. The CDR3 spells CSVEVGADTEAFF. The CDR3 DNA follows: TGCAGCGTTGAAGTCGGGGCTGACACTGAAGCTTTCTTT.

This clonotype was seen repeatedly, ten times or more. This chain joins TRBV5-1 and TRBJ1-2; D remains ambiguous. Germline CDR1 SGHRS, CDR2 YFSETQ. The CDR3 contains 13 residues. The V and J ends lost 0 bases and 3 bases respectively, with 6 bases between them. In DNA form, the CDR3 reads TGCGCCAGCAGCTTGGTCGAGGACTATGGCTACACCTTC. It is translated as CASSLVEDYGYTF.

The chain has TRBV6-1 and TRBJ2-3, with TRBD2 matching over 9 bases. The germline V gene encodes CDR1 MNHNS and CDR2 SASEGT. V shed 7 bases, J shed 5 bases, and the junction held 4 bases outside the gene matches. This CDR3 has 13 amino acids. CDR3 in amino acids: CASTLSGRDTQYF. Written as DNA, the CDR3 is TGTGCCAGCACTCTTAGCGGGAGAGATACGCAGTATTTT.

The table lists this clonotype with a few counts. The chain is built from TRBV29-1 and TRBJ2-3, with a possible D match to TRBD2 (7 bases). Per the germline V gene, CDR1 is SQVTM and CDR2 is ANQGSEA. The CDR3 is 13 residues long. The V and J ends lost 5 bases and 6 bases respectively, with 15 bases between them. The CDR3 nucleotides are TGCAGCGTTAGTGGGGGGGCTGGGGATACGCAGTATTTT. Amino acids: CSVSGGAGDTQYF.

V is TRBV7-8 and J is TRBJ2-2; D is unclear. CDR3 length: 13 amino acids. Germline values: CDR1 SGHVS, CDR2 FQNEAQ. V lost 1 base and J lost 4, with 4 bases in between. CDR3 amino acids: CASSLDSTGELFF. CDR3 nucleotide sequence: TGTGCCAGCAGCTTAGATAGCACCGGGGAGCTGTTTTTT.